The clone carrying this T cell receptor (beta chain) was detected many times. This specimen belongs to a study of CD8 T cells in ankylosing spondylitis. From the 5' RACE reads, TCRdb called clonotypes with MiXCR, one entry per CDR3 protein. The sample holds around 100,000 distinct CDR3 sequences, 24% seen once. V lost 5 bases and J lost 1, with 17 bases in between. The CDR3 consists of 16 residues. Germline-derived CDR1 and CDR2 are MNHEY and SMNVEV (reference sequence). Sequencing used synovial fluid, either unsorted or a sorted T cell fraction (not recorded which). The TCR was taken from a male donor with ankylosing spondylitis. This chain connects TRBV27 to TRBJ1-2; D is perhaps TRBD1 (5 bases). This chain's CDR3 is CASSPAEGLLNYGYTF. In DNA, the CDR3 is TGTGCCAGCAGTCCCGCCGAGGGACTTCTTAACTATGGCTACACCTTC.